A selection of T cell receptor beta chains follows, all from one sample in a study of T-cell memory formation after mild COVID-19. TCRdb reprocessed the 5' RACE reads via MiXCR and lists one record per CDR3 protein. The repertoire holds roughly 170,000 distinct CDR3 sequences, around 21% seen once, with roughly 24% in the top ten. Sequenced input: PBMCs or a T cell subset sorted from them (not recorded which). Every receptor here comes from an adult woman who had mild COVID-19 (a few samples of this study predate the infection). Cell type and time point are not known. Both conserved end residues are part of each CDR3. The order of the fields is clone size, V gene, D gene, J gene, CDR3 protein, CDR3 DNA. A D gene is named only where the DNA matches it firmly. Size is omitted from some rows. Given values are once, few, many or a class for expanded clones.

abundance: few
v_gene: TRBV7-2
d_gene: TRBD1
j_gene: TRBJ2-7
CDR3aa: CATLQGARNEQYF
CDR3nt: TGTGCCACGTTACAGGGGGCGCGCAACGAGCAGTACTTC

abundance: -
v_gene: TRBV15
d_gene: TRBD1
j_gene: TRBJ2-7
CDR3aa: CATSGRQGDEQYF
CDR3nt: TGTGCCACCAGCGGAAGACAGGGAGACGAGCAGTACTTC

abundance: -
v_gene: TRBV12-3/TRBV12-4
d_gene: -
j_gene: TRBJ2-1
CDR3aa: CASKRGTLGEQFF
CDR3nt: TGTGCCAGCAAAAGGGGGACGCTAGGTGAGCAGTTCTTC

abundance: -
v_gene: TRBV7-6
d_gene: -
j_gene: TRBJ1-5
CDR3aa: CASSPSPASNQPQHF
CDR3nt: TGTGCCAGCAGCCCGTCACCCGCAAGCAATCAGCCCCAGCATTTT

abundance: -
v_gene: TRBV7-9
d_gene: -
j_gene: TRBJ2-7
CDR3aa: CASSLGRHDEQYF
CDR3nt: TGTGCCAGCAGCTTAGGCAGGCACGACGAGCAGTACTTC

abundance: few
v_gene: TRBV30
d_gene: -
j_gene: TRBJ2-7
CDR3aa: CAWKWTASSYEQYF
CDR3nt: TGTGCCTGGAAGTGGACAGCGAGCTCCTACGAGCAGTACTTC

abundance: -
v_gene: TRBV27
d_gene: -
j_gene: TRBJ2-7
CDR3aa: CASSSGQNLGEQYF
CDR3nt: TGTGCCAGCAGTTCCGGACAGAACCTCGGGGAGCAGTACTTC

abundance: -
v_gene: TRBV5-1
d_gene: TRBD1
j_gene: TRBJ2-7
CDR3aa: CASRDRSAPDEQYF
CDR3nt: TGCGCCAGCAGGGACAGGTCTGCGCCCGACGAGCAGTACTTC

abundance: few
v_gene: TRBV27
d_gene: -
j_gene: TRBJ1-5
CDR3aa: CASSLWSPGALNQPQHF
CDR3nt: TGTGCCAGCAGTTTATGGTCCCCGGGGGCCCTCAATCAGCCCCAGCATTTT

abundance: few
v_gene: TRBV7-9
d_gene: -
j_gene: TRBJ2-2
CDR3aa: CASSLARVYTGELFF
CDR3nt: TGTGCCAGCAGCTTAGCGCGGGTCTACACCGGGGAGCTGTTTTTT

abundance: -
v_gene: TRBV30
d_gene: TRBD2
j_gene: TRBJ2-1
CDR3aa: CAWSVREGSYNEQFF
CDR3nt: TGTGCCTGGAGTGTACGGGAGGGAAGCTACAATGAGCAGTTCTTC

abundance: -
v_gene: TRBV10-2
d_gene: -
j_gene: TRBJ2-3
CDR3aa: CASSEDSYTQYF
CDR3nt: TGCGCCAGCAGTGAGGACAGCTATACGCAGTATTTT

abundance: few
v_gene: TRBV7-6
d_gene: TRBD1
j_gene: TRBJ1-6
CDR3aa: CASSLGTGTGGAGSPLHF
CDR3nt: TGTGCCAGCAGCCTGGGAACCGGGACAGGGGGCGCGGGATCACCCCTCCACTTT

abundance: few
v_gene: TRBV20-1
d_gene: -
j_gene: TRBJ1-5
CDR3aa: CSARAPLEGSQPQHF
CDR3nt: TGCAGTGCTAGAGCCCCATTAGAGGGAAGTCAGCCCCAGCATTTT

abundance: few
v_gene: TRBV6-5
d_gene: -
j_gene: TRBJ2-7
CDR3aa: CASRFARFSYEQYF
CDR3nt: TGTGCCAGCAGATTTGCCAGGTTCTCCTACGAGCAGTACTTC

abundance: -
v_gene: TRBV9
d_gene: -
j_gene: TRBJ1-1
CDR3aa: CASSAGTTEAFF
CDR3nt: TGTGCCAGCAGCGCAGGGACCACTGAAGCTTTCTTT

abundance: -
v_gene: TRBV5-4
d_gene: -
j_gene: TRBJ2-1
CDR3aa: CASSYRFSYNEQFF
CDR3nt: TGTGCCAGCAGCTATAGGTTCTCCTACAATGAGCAGTTCTTC

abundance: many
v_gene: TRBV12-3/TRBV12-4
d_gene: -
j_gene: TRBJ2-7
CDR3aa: CASSLAIGQRQHYEQYF
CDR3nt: TGTGCCAGCAGTTTAGCGATCGGGCAGAGACAACATTACGAGCAGTACTTC

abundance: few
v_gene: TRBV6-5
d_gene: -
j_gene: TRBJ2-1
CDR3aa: CATYRNSYNEQFF
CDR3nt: TGTGCCACCTACCGCAACTCCTACAATGAGCAGTTCTTC

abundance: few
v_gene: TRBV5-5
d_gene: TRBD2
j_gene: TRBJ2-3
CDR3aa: CASSWTYQAGGQTDTQYF
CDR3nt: TGTGCCAGCAGCTGGACCTACCAGGCGGGGGGCCAAACAGATACGCAGTATTTT

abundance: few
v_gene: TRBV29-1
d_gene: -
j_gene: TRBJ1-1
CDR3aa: CSVVRGNTEAFF
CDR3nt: TGCAGCGTTGTTCGGGGGAACACTGAAGCTTTCTTT

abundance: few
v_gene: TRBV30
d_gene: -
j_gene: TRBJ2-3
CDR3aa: CAWRRLADTQYF
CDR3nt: TGTGCCTGGAGGAGACTGGCAGATACGCAGTATTTT

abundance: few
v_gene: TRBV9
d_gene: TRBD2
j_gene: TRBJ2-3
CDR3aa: CASSVASGGAAGTDTQYF
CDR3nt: TGTGCCAGCAGCGTAGCTAGCGGGGGGGCCGCGGGCACAGATACGCAGTATTTT

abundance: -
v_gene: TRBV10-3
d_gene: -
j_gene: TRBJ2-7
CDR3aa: CAITADSLENEQYF
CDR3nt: TGTGCCATCACCGCCGACAGCCTCGAGAACGAGCAGTACTTC

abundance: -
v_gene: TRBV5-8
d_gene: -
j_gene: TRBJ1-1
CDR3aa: CASSFRQDENTEAFF
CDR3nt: TGTGCCAGCAGCTTTCGACAGGACGAGAACACTGAAGCTTTCTTT

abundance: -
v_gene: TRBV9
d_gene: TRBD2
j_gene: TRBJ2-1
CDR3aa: CASSVGLAGALGEQFF
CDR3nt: TGTGCCAGCAGCGTAGGACTAGCGGGGGCCCTAGGGGAGCAGTTCTTC

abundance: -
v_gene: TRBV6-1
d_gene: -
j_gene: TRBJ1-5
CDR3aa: CASSERQPQHF
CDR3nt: TGTGCCAGCAGTGAAAGACAGCCCCAGCATTTT

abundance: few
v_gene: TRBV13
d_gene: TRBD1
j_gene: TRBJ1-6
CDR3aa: CASSSQGSSYNSPLHF
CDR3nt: TGTGCCAGCAGTTCACAGGGGAGCTCCTATAATTCACCCCTCCACTTT

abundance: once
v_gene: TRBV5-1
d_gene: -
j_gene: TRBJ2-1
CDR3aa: CASSFPVDNEQFF
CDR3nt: TGCGCCAGCAGCTTCCCGGTTGACAATGAGCAGTTCTTC

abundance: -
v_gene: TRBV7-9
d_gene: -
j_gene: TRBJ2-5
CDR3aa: CASSLAREMETQYF
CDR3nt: TGTGCCAGCAGCTTAGCGAGGGAGATGGAGACCCAGTACTTC

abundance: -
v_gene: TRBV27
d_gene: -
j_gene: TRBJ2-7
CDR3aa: CASSAVLGASSYEQYF
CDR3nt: TGTGCCAGCAGTGCCGTGCTAGGGGCGAGCTCCTACGAGCAGTACTTC

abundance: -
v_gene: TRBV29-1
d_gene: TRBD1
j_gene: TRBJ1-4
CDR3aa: CSVEGDRGSTNEKLFF
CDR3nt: TGCAGCGTTGAGGGGGACAGGGGCTCAACTAATGAAAAACTGTTTTTT

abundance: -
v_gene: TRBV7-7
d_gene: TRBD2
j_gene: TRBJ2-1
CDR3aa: CASSLRLAGGGTYNEQFF
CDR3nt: TGTGCTAGCAGCCTACGACTAGCGGGAGGGGGGACCTACAATGAGCAGTTCTTC

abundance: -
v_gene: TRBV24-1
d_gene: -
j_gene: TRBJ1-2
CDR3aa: CATSEGGGYGYTF
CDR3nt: TGTGCCACCAGTGAGGGTGGTGGCTATGGCTACACCTTC

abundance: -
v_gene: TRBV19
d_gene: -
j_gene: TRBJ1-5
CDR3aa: CASSYRVWSNQPQHF
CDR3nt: TGTGCCAGTAGCTACAGGGTTTGGAGCAATCAGCCCCAGCATTTT

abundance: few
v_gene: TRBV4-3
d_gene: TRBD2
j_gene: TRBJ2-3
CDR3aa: CASSLSLGLARTDTQYF
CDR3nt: TGCGCCAGCAGCCTCTCATTAGGACTAGCAAGAACAGATACGCAGTATTTT

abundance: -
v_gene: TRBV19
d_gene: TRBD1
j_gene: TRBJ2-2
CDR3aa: CASETGTGNTGELFF
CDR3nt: TGTGCCAGTGAGACCGGGACAGGGAACACCGGGGAGCTGTTTTTT

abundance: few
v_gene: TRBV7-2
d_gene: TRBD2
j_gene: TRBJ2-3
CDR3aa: CASSPSTSGSYRTDTQYF
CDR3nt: TGTGCCAGCAGCCCTTCGACTAGCGGGAGTTACCGGACAGATACGCAGTATTTT

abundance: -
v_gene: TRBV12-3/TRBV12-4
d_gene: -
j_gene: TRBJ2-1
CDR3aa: CASSFVPYNEQFF
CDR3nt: TGTGCCAGCAGTTTTGTCCCCTACAATGAGCAGTTCTTC

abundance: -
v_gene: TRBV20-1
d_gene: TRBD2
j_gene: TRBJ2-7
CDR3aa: CSAPRGASYEQYF
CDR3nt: TGCAGTGCCCCGCGGGGGGCCTCCTACGAGCAGTACTTC

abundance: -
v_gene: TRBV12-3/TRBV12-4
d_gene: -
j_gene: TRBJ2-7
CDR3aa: CASSTPDYEQYF
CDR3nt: TGTGCCAGCAGCACCCCGGACTACGAGCAGTACTTC

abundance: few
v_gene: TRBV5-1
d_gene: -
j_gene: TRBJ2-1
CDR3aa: CASSRRGNEQFF
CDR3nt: TGCGCCAGCAGCAGAAGGGGAAATGAGCAGTTCTTC

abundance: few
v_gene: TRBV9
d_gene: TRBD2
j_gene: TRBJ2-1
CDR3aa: CASSDRLAEVNEQFF
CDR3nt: TGTGCCAGCAGCGACCGACTAGCGGAAGTCAATGAGCAGTTCTTC

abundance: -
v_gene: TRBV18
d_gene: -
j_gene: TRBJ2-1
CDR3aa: CASSATWNNEQFF
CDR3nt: TGTGCCAGCTCAGCGACATGGAACAATGAGCAGTTCTTC

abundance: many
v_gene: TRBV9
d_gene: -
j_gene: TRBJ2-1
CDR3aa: CASSLPTGGGPNNEQFF
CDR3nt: TGTGCCAGCAGCCTCCCCACTGGCGGGGGCCCCAACAATGAGCAGTTCTTC

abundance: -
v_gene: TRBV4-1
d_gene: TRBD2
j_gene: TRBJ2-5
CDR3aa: CASSQDQDSGGAAQETQYF
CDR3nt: TGCGCCAGCAGCCAAGATCAAGATAGCGGGGGGGCTGCCCAAGAGACCCAGTACTTC

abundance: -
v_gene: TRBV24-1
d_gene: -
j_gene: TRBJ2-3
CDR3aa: CATSDLGGLEPDTQYF
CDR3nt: TGTGCCACCAGTGATTTGGGGGGACTGGAACCAGATACGCAGTATTTT

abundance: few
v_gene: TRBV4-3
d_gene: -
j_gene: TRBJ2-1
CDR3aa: CASSQDTGSGNEQFF
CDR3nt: TGCGCCAGCAGCCAAGACACCGGGTCTGGGAATGAGCAGTTCTTC

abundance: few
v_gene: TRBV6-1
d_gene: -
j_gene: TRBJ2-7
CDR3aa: CARNTGTSYEQYF
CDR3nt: TGTGCCAGGAATACCGGGACCTCCTACGAGCAGTACTTC

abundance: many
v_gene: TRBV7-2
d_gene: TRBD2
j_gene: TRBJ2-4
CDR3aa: CASSSSGGGSLNIQYF
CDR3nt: TGTGCCAGCAGCTCTAGCGGGGGGGGTTCGCTCAACATTCAGTACTTC

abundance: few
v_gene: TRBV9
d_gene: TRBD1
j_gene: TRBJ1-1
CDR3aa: CASSGGQGLSEAFF
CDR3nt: TGTGCCAGCAGCGGGGGACAGGGGCTTAGTGAAGCTTTCTTT

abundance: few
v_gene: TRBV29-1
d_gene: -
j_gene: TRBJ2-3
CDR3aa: CSAGASTDTQYF
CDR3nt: TGCAGCGCTGGGGCTAGCACAGATACGCAGTATTTT

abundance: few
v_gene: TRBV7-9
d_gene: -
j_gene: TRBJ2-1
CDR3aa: CASTLLVVGNEQFF
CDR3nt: TGTGCCAGCACCTTGCTCGTGGTGGGAAATGAGCAGTTCTTC

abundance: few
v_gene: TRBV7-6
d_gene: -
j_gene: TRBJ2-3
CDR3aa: CASSRGVTDTQYF
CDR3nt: TGTGCCAGCAGCCGCGGGGTCACAGATACGCAGTATTTT

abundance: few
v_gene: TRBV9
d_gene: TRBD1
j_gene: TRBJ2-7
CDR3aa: CASSVAGTAYEQYF
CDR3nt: TGTGCCAGCAGCGTAGCAGGGACAGCGTACGAGCAGTACTTC

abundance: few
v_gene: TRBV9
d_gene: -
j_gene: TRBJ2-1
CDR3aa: CASSVVAVSEQFF
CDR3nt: TGTGCCAGCAGCGTAGTGGCTGTGAGTGAGCAGTTCTTC

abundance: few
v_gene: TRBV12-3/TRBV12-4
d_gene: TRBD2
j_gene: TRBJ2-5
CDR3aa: CASSTPTSGGQETQYF
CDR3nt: TGTGCCAGCAGTACCCCAACTAGCGGGGGGCAAGAGACCCAGTACTTC